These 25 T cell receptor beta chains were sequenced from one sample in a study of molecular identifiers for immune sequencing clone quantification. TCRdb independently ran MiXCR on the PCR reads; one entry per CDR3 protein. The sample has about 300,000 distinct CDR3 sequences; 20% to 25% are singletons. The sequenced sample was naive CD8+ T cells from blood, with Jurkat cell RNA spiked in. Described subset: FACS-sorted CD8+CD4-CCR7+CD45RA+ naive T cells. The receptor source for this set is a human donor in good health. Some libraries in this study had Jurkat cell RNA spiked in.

CDR3 in amino acids: CASSQEDRVRDTQYF. CDR3 nucleotides: TGCGCCAGCAGCCAAGAGGACAGGGTTCGAGATACGCAGTATTTT. The V and J genes are TRBV4-3 and TRBJ2-3; 8 bases agree with TRBD1. V lost 0 bases and J lost 5; bases outside the gene matches: 4. The V gene's germline CDR1 is LGHNA and CDR2 YSLEER. The CDR3 has 15 amino acids.

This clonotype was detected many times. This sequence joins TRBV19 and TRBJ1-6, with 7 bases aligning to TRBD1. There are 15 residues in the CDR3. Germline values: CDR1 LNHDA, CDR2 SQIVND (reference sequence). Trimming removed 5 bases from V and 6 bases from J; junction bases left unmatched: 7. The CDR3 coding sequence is TGTGCCAGTAGTCCTCTCGGACAGGTTAATTCACCCCTCCACTTT. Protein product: CASSPLGQVNSPLHF.

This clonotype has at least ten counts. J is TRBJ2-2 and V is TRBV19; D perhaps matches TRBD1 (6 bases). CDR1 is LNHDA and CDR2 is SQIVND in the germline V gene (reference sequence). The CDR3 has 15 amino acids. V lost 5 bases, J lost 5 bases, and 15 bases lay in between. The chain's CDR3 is CASSAHSRGTGELFF. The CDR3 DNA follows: TGTGCCAGTAGTGCGCACTCCAGGGGAACCGGGGAGCTGTTTTTT.

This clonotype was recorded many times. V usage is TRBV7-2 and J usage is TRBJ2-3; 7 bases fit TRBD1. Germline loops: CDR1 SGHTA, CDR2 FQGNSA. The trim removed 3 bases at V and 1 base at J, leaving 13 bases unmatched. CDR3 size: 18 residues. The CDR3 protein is CASSFQTGSLFGTDTQYF. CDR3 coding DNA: TGTGCCAGCAGCTTCCAGACAGGGTCCCTATTCGGCACAGATACGCAGTATTTT.

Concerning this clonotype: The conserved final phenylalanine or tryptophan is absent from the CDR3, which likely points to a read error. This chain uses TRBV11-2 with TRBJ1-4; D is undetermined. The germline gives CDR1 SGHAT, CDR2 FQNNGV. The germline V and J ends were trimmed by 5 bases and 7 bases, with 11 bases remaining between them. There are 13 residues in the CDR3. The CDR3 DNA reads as TGTGCCAGCAGCCTATCCCGGGGTGAAAAACTGTTTTCT. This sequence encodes CASSLSRGEKLFS.

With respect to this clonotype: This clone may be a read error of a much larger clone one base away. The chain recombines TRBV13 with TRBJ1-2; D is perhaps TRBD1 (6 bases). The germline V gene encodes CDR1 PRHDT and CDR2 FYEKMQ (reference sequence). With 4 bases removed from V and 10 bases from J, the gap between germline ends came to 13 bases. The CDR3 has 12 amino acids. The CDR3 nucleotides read TGTGCCAGCAGCTCGGACAGTCGTGACTACACCTTC. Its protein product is CASSSDSRDYTF.

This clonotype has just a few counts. The CDR3 here is CASSTEGDQPQHF. CDR3 nucleotides: TGTGCCAGCAGTACCGAGGGTGATCAGCCCCAGCATTTT. V gene TRBV12-3 or TRBV12-4 combines with J gene TRBJ1-5; D is undetermined. The V end lost 5 bases, the J end lost 5 bases, and 10 bases lay between the germline ends. CDR3 length: 13 amino acids.

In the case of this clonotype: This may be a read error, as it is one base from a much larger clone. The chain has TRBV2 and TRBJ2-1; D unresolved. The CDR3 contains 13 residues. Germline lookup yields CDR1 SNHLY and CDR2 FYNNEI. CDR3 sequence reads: CASSVYSYNELFF. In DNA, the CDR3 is TGTGCCAGCAGTGTTTACTCCTACAATGAGCTGTTCTTC.

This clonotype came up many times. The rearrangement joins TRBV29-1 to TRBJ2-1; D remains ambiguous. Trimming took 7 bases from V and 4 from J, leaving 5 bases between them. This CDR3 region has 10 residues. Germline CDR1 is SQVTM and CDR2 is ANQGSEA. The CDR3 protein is CSARYNEQFF. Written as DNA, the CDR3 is TGCAGCGCAAGATACAATGAGCAGTTCTTC.

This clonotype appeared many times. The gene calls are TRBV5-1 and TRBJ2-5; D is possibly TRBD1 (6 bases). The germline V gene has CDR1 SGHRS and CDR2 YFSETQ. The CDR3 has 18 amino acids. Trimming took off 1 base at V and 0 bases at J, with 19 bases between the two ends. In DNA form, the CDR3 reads TGCGCCAGCAGCTTGAGGGGGAGAATGGGTGGGGACCAAGAGACCCAGTACTTC. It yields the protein CASSLRGRMGGDQETQYF.

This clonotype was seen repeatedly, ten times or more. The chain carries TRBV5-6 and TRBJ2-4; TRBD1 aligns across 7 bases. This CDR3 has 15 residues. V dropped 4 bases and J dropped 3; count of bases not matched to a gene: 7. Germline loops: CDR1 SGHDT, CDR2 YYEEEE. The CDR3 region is CASSLEDRIKNIQYF. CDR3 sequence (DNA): TGTGCCAGCAGCCTGGAGGACAGGATCAAAAACATTCAGTACTTC.

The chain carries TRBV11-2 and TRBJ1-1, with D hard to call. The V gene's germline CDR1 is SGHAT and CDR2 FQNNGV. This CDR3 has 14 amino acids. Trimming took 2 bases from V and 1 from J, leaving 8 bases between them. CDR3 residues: CASSLHAGNTEAFF. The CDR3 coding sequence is TGTGCCAGCAGCTTACATGCTGGGAACACTGAAGCTTTCTTT.

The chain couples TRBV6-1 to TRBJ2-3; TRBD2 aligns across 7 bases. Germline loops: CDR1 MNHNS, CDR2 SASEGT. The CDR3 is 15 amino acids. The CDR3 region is CESLSSGASTDTQYF. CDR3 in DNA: TGTGAGAGTTTGTCTAGCGGAGCGAGCACAGATACGCAGTATTTT.

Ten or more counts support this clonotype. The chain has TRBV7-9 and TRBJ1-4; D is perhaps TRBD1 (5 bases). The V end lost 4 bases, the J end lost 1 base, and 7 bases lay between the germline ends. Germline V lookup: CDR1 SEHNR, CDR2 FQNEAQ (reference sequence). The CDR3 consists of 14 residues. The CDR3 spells CASSSGQTNEKLFF. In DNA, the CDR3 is TGTGCCAGCAGCTCAGGACAAACTAATGAAAAACTGTTTTTT. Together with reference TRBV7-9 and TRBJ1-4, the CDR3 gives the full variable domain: DTGVSQNPRHKITKRGQNVTFRCDPISEHNRLYWYRQTLGQGPEFLTYFQNEAQLEKSRLLSDRFSAERPKGSFSTLEIQRTEQGDSAMYLCASSSGQTNEKLFFGSGTQLSVL.

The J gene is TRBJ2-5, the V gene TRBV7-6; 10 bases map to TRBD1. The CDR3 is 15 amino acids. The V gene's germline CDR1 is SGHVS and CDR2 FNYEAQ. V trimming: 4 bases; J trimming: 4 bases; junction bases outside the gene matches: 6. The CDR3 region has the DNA TGTGCCAGCAGCTCCCGGGACAGGGGTGGAGAGACCCAGTACTTC. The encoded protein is CASSSRDRGGETQYF.

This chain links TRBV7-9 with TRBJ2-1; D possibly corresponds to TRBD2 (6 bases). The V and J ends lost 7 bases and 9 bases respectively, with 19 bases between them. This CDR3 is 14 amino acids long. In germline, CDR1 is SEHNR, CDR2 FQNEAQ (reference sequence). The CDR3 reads CASTQTSSLGEQFF. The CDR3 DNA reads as TGTGCCAGCACCCAGACTAGTTCCCTGGGTGAGCAGTTCTTC.

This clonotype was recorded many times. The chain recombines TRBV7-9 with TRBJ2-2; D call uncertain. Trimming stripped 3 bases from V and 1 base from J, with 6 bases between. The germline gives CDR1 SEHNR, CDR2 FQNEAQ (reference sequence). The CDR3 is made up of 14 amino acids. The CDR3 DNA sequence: TGTGCCAGCAGCTTCTCCGAGAACACCGGGGAGCTGTTTTTT. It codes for CASSFSENTGELFF.

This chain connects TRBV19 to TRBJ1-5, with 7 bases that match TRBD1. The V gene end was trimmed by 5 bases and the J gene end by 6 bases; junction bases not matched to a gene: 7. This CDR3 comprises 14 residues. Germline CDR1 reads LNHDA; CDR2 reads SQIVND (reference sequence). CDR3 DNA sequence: TGTGCCAGTAGTTCTTTGCAGGGGGTTCAGCCCCAGCATTTT. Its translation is CASSSLQGVQPQHF.

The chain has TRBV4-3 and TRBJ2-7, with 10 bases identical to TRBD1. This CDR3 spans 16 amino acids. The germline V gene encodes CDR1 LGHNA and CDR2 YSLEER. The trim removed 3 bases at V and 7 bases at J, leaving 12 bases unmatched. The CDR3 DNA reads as TGCGCCAGCAGCCAGGTAGGGGGACAGGGGCGATGGGAGCAGTACTTC. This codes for CASSQVGGQGRWEQYF.

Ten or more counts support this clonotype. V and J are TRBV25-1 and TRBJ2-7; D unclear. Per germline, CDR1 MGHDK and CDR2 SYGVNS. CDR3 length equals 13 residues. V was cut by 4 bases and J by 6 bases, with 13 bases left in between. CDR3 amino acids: CASSAVGFPEQYF. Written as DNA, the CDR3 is TGTGCCAGCAGTGCCGTAGGGTTTCCCGAGCAGTACTTC.

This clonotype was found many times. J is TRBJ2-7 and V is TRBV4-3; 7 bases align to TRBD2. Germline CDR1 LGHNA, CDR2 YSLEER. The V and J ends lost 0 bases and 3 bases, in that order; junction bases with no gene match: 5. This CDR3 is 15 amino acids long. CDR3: CASSQDGAGVYEQYF. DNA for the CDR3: TGCGCCAGCAGCCAAGACGGGGCGGGGGTCTACGAGCAGTACTTC.

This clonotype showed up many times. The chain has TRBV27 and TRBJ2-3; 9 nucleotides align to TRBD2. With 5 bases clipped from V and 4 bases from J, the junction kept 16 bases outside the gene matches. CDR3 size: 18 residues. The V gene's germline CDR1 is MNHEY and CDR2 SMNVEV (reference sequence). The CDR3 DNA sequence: TGTGCCAGCAGTCCCAGTCCGTTTGCGGGGGGGCCCGCAGATACGCAGTATTTT. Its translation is CASSPSPFAGGPADTQYF.

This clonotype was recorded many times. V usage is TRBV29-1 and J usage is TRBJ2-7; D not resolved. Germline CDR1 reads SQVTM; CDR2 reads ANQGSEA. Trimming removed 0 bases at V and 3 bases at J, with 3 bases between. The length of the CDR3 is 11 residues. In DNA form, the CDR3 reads TGCAGCGTTGAAGACAACTACGAGCAGTACTTC. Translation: CSVEDNYEQYF.

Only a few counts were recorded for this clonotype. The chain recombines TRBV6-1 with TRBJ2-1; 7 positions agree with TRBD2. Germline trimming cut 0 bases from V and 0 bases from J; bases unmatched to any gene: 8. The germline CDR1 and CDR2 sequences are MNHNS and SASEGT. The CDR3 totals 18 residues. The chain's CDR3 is CASSEALVAGVSYNEQFF. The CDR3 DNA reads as TGTGCCAGCAGTGAAGCGCTTGTCGCGGGGGTCTCCTACAATGAGCAGTTCTTC.

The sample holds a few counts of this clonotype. CDR3 coding DNA: TGCGCCAGCAGCCAACGACCGAGCGGGGGGGGCTTCGTCACAGATACGCAGTATTTT. It encodes CASSQRPSGGGFVTDTQYF. V and J are TRBV4-1 and TRBJ2-3; TRBD2 matches at 10 bases. The CDR3 is 19 residues long. The germline gives CDR1 MGHRA, CDR2 YSYEKL. Losses at the gene ends were 2 bases for V and 2 bases for J; bases not matched to a gene: 13.